One and the same sample provided the 24 T cell receptor beta chains below, sequenced in a study of OX40 agonist ivuxolimab in advanced cancers. Profiled with immunoSEQ multiplex PCR; TCRdb holds only in-frame clones, not every one. The sample contains tens of thousands of clones, 88% of which appear only once. Here the sequenced sample was CD4+ or CD8+ T cells sorted from blood, taken in a trial of the OX40 agonist ivuxolimab. These receptors were collected from an adult with an advanced solid tumor such as melanoma, head and neck, liver or kidney cancer.

In its sample, this clone is medium-sized. CDR3 DNA: TGCGCCAGCAGTGACGGGACATACGACACAGATACGCAGTATTTT. Amino acid sequence: CASSDGTYDTDTQYF. V is TRBV10-1 and J is TRBJ2-3, with D possibly being TRBD1 (6 bases). The CDR3 is 15 residues long. Trimming shortened V by 3 bases and J by 2 bases, and 12 bases separated the two germline ends. From germline, CDR1 is WNHNN and CDR2 SYGVQD (reference sequence).

On this clone itself: The same CDR3 arises from other DNA sequences in this sample as well. The chain links TRBV9 to TRBJ2-3; D gene unclear. Deletions cut 0 bases from V and 6 bases from J, with 2 bases between. This CDR3 has 11 amino acids. Germline values: CDR1 SGDLS, CDR2 YYNGEE. The CDR3 loop is CASSVGDTQYF. CDR3 sequence (DNA): TGTGCCAGCAGCGTAGGCGATACGCAGTATTTT.

This chain connects TRBV27 to TRBJ1-5; no firm D call. Trimming took off 3 bases at V and 1 base at J, with 7 bases between the two ends. This CDR3 contains 14 residues. Germline values: CDR1 MNHEY, CDR2 SMNVEV (reference sequence). CDR3 DNA: TGTGCCAGCAGTTTCGACGGGAGCAATCAGCCCCAGCATTTT. This translates into CASSFDGSNQPQHF.

This chain uses TRBV9 with TRBJ2-1; D is uncertain. Trimming stripped 4 bases from V and 5 bases from J, with 4 bases between. CDR1 and CDR2 from the germline V gene are SGDLS and YYNGEE. The CDR3 has 11 amino acids. The CDR3 protein is CASSIDNEQFF. DNA of the CDR3: TGTGCCAGCAGCATCGACAATGAGCAGTTCTTC.

This chain uses TRBV13 with TRBJ2-3; D is unresolved. Deletions cut 1 base from V and 4 bases from J, with 12 bases between. Germline V gene data show CDR1 as PRHDT and CDR2 as FYEKMQ (reference sequence). This CDR3 spans 15 amino acids. The CDR3 sequence: CASSLDRSNADTQYF. DNA for the CDR3: TGTGCCAGCAGCTTAGACCGCAGCAATGCAGATACGCAGTATTTT.

The chain combines TRBV19 with TRBJ2-7; D gene ambiguous. CDR1 and CDR2 from the germline V gene are LNHDA and SQIVND (reference sequence). This CDR3 comprises 11 residues. Between the trimmed V and J ends, which lost 3 bases and 5 bases, there was a span of 5 bases. CDR3 residues: CASSMLDEQYF. Here the CDR3 DNA reads TGTGCCAGTAGTATGCTAGACGAGCAGTACTTC.

The chain uses TRBV6-6 and TRBJ1-6; D is unresolved. The V gene lost 8 bases and the J gene lost 2 bases, with 10 bases spanning the gap. CDR1 and CDR2 (germline): MNHNY, SVGAGI (reference sequence). This CDR3 spans 14 amino acids. The CDR3 nucleotides read TGTGCCAGCGTACAGAGTACCTATAATTCACCCCTCCACTTT. Protein product: CASVQSTYNSPLHF.

The chain recombines TRBV11-1 with TRBJ2-5, with D tentatively TRBD2 (5 bases). Deletions cut 6 bases from V and 5 bases from J, with 25 bases between. Germline CDR1 SGHAT, CDR2 FQDESV (reference sequence). The CDR3 covers 17 residues. The CDR3 here is CASSEVWRIIVDETQYF. CDR3 sequence (DNA): TGTGCCAGCAGTGAAGTGTGGAGGATCATCGTCGACGAGACCCAGTACTTC.

This sequence joins TRBV9 and TRBJ2-1, with 11 positions matching TRBD2. V lost 4 bases and J lost 4; bases outside the gene matches: 10. The CDR3 spans 17 residues. Germline V gene lookup returns CDR1 SGDLS and CDR2 YYNGEE. CDR3 sequence reads: CASSLNSGGGQYNEQFF. Here the CDR3 DNA reads TGTGCCAGCAGCTTGAATAGCGGGGGGGGCCAGTACAATGAGCAGTTCTTC.

V is TRBV6-6 and J is TRBJ2-2; perhaps TRBD1 as D (5 bases). Germline CDR1 is MNHNY and CDR2 is SVGAGI (reference sequence). CDR3 size: 13 residues. V lost 8 bases and J lost 5, with 12 bases in between. CDR3 sequence reads: CASSRVKTGELFF. CDR3 nucleotides: TGTGCCAGCTCCAGGGTCAAAACCGGGGAGCTGTTTTTT.

CDR3 DNA sequence: TGTGCCAGCAGCCCGCGTGAGGAGGGGTGGGAGACCCAGTACTTC. Protein: CASSPREEGWETQYF. The chain recombines TRBV9 with TRBJ2-5, with D maybe TRBD2 (6 bases). The CDR3 is 15 residues long. Germline values: CDR1 SGDLS, CDR2 YYNGEE. Trimming took 4 bases from V and 5 from J, leaving 18 bases between them.

The chain couples TRBV7-6 to TRBJ2-2; D may be TRBD1 (5 bases). Germline V gene sequence: CDR1 SGHVS, CDR2 FNYEAQ. Trimming took 3 bases from V and 6 from J, leaving 8 bases between them. The CDR3 covers 13 residues. The CDR3 nucleotides are TGTGCCAGCAGCTTCGCAGGGCCCGGGGAGCTGTTTTTT. This translates into CASSFAGPGELFF.

This clone has just one count. V gene TRBV5-6 combines with J gene TRBJ1-4; D unclear. Deletions cut 6 bases from V and 3 bases from J, with 15 bases between. Germline CDR1 is SGHDT and CDR2 is YYEEEE. The CDR3 sequence is 15 residues long. CDR3 coding DNA: TGTGCCAGCACGAGCTTGAATGGGGCTAATGAAAAACTGTTTTTT. Amino acids: CASTSLNGANEKLFF.

The rearrangement links TRBV2 to TRBJ2-1, with 8 bases matching TRBD1. Germline V gives CDR1 SNHLY, CDR2 FYNNEI. This CDR3 is 16 amino acids long. With 0 bases clipped from V and 6 bases from J, the junction kept 7 bases outside the gene matches. This CDR3 is CASSEAQGARGNEQFF. Written as DNA, the CDR3 is TGTGCCAGCAGTGAAGCTCAGGGGGCGCGAGGCAATGAGCAGTTCTTC.

The chain combines TRBV13 with TRBJ2-3, with 12 bases identical to TRBD2. In germline, CDR1 is PRHDT, CDR2 FYEKMQ (reference sequence). The CDR3 consists of 16 residues. V gave up 4 bases and J gave up 0 bases; unmatched junction bases: 2. CDR3 amino acids: CASSSLAGGSTDTQYF. The CDR3 coding sequence is TGTGCCAGCAGCTCCCTAGCGGGGGGGAGCACAGATACGCAGTATTTT.

The rearrangement joins TRBV19 to TRBJ1-5, with 7 bases fitting TRBD1. Germline lookup yields CDR1 LNHDA and CDR2 SQIVND (reference sequence). The V and J ends lost 9 bases and 4 bases, in that order; junction bases with no gene match: 3. The CDR3 extends over 12 amino acids. CDR3 protein: CASLTGNQPQHF. Written as DNA, the CDR3 is TGTGCCAGCCTGACAGGGAATCAGCCCCAGCATTTT.

This clone was seen just once. The CDR3 DNA sequence: TGTGCCAGCAGTTCGACCCTTTGGACAGGGGGCTATGGCTACACCTTC. It is translated as CASSSTLWTGGYGYTF. V usage is TRBV28 and J usage is TRBJ1-2, with TRBD1 identical over 10 bases. Germline lookup yields CDR1 MDHEN and CDR2 SYDVKM. This CDR3 has 16 residues. Trimming took 4 bases from V and 4 from J; bases not matched to a gene: 9.

The chain carries TRBV28 and TRBJ1-6, with 8 bases that match TRBD1. Germline values: CDR1 MDHEN, CDR2 SYDVKM. V gave up 2 bases and J gave up 10 bases; unmatched junction bases: 7. CDR3 length: 15 amino acids. CDR3 DNA sequence: TGTGCCAGCAGTTTAGGACAGGGAGGTTACTCACCCCTCCACTTT. Its translation is CASSLGQGGYSPLHF.

This chain joins TRBV2 and TRBJ1-1; 7 bases fit TRBD1. V was pared by 9 bases and J by 5 bases, with 9 bases of the junction left unmatched. Per the germline V gene, CDR1 is SNHLY and CDR2 is FYNNEI. The CDR3 length is 13 residues. CDR3 protein: CASINRGGTEAFF. The CDR3 nucleotides read TGTGCCAGTATTAACAGGGGAGGGACTGAAGCTTTCTTT.

CDR3 DNA: TGTGCCAGCAGTTACGCCGGGGCCGGGGAGCTGTTTTTT. Its translation: CASSYAGAGELFF. The genes are TRBV6-5 and TRBJ2-2, with a weak D call TRBD2 (5 bases). The CDR3 sequence is 13 residues long. Germline assignment: CDR1 MNHEY and CDR2 SVGAGI. The V and J ends lost 2 bases and 6 bases respectively, with 7 bases between them.

This sequence joins TRBV19 and TRBJ1-1, with 7 bases aligning to TRBD1. With 2 bases clipped from V and 0 bases from J, the junction kept 3 bases outside the gene matches. CDR1 is LNHDA and CDR2 is SQIVND in the germline V gene (reference sequence). The length of the CDR3 is 15 residues. CDR3 sequence: CASSIRTGMNTEAFF. The CDR3 DNA sequence: TGTGCCAGTAGTATAAGGACAGGAATGAACACTGAAGCTTTCTTT.

This chain connects TRBV19 to TRBJ1-1; D not resolved. With 0 bases removed from V and 2 bases from J, the gap between germline ends came to 4 bases. CDR1 LNHDA and CDR2 SQIVND come from the germline V gene (reference sequence). The CDR3 totals 13 residues. CDR3 sequence reads: CASSIDVNTEAFF. Here the CDR3 DNA reads TGTGCCAGTAGTATAGACGTCAACACTGAAGCTTTCTTT. Full variable domain (rest looked up from reference TRBV19 and TRBJ1-1): DGGITQSPKYLFRKEGQNVTLSCEQNLNHDAMYWYRQDPGQGLRLIYYSQIVNDFQKGDIAEGYSVSREKKESFPLTVTSAQKNPTAFYLCASSIDVNTEAFFGQGTRLTVV.

This sequence joins TRBV5-5 and TRBJ2-7, with 9 bases that match TRBD1. Germline loops: CDR1 SGHKS, CDR2 YYEKEE (reference sequence). V shed 3 bases and J 3 bases; nucleotides not matched to a gene: 7. The CDR3 runs to 15 residues. CDR3 bases: TGTGCCAGCAGCTCATTGGGACAGGGTTTCTACGAGCAGTACTTC. This gives the protein CASSSLGQGFYEQYF. Combining the CDR3 with reference TRBV5-5 and TRBJ2-7 gives the whole variable domain DAGVTQSPTHLIKTRGQQVTLRCSPISGHKSVSWYQQVLGQGPQFIFQYYEKEERGRGNFPDRFSARQFPNYSSELNVNALLLGDSALYLCASSSLGQGFYEQYFGPGTRLTVT.

This sequence joins TRBV7-7 and TRBJ2-3, with D unresolved. V lost 2 bases, J lost 1 base, and 16 bases lay in between. From germline, CDR1 is SSHAT and CDR2 FNYEAQ (reference sequence). The CDR3 is 17 amino acids. The CDR3 loop reads CASSLYEGVGGTDTQYF. The DNA for the CDR3 is TGTGCCAGCAGCTTATATGAAGGAGTGGGTGGCACAGATACGCAGTATTTT.